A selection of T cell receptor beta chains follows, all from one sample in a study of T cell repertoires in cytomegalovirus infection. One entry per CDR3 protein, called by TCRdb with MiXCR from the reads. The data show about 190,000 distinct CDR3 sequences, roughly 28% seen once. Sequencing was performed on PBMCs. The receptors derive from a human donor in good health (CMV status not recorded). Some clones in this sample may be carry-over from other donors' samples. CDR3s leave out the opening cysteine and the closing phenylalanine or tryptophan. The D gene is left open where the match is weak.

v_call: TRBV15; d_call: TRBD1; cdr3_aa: ATSRGRTGNSPLH
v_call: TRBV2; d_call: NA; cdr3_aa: ASRRDAEGYT
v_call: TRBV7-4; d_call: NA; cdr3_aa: ASSFPPANYGYT
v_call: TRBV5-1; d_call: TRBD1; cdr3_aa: ASSLGQGYEKLF
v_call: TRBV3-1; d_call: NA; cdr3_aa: ASSQDLRGDGYT
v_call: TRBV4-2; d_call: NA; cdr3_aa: ASSQGNRMNTGELF
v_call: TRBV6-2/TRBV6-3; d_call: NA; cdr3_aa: AARGPSAYEQY
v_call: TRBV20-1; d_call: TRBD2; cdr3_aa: SATTGLAGGPDTQY
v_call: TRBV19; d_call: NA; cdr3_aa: ASSVIQLNQPQH
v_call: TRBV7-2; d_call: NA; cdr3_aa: ASSLRSSATYEQY
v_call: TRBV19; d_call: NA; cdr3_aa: ASSIAGYEQY
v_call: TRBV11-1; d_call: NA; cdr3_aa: ASSAAATYEQY
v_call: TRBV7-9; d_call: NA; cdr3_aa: ASSLNGGDYEQY
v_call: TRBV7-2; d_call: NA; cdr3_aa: ASSPGAENTYEQY
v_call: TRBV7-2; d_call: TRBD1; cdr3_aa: ASSYETGGTGANVPT
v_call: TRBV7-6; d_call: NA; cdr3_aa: ASSLNSGNSPLH
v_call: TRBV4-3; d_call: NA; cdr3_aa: ASSQVLETEAF
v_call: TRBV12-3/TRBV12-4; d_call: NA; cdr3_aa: ASSPLLTVTYNEQF
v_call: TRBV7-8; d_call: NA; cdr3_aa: ASSYSGVVGETQY
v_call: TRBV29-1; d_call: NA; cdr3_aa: SVDQRGYGYT
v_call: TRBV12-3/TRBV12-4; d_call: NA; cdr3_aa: ASSRRGLGEQY
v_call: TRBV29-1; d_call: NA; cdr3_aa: IGGFQETQY
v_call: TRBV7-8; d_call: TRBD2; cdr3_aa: ASRQTSGSPYEQY
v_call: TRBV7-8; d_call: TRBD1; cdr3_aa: ASSLGTGDLDTQY
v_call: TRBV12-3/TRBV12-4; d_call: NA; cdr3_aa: ASSFDPTGELF
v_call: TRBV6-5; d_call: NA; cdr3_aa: ASVFGNTIY
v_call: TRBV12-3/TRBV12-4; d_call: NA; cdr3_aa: ASTGAMGAVEAF
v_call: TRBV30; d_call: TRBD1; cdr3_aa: AWTGQGDSPLH
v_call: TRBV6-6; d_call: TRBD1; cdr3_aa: ASSTTGNKQPQH
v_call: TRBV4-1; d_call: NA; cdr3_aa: ASSQASGYEQF
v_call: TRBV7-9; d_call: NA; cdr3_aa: ASSLRSQVWTEKNYGYT
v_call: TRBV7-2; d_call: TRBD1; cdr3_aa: ASSRGTGEAGELF
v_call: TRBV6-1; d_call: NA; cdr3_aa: ASSPRGLRGKLF
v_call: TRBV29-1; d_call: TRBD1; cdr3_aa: SVTGEVTEAF
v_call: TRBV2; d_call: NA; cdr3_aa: ASSESISYGYT
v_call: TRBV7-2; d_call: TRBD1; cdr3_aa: ASSLRGLTYEQY
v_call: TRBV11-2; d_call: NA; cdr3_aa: ASSYMSSYNSPLH
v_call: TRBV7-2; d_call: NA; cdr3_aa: ASSLSREQY
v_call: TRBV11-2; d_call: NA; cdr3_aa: ASSTQGWRQETQY
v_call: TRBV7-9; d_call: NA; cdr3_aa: ASSLDNQPQH
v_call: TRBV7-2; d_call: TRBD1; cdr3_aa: ASSAKTGDPWGYT
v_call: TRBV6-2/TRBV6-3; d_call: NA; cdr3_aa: ASSYVLTSQEAFRYEQY
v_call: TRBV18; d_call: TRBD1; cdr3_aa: ASSPPDRVSSTEAF
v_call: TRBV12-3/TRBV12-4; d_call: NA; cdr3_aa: ASSLYLNEQY
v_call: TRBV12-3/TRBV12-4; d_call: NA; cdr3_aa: ASSRESHNEQF
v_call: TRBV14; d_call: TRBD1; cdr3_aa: ASSQDDSTGKVGTDTQY
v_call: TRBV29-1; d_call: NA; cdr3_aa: SVSGRLGADNEQF
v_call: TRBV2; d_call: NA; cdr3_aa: ASSDPGSRGANVLT
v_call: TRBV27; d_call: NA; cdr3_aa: ASSLWGGNQETQY
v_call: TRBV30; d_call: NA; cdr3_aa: AWGGNSDEQF
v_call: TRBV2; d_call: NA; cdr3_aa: ASSELTIKWQPQH
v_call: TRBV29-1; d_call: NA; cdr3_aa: SVENLYQETQY
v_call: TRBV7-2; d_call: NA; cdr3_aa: AGSRGGNTGELF
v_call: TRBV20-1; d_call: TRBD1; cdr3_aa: SASETGTGITDEQY
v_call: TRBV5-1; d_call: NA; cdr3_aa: ASSLGTSGLETQY
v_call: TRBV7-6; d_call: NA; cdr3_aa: ASSLTGIGSPLH
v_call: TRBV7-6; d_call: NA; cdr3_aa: ASSLATAGGQPQH
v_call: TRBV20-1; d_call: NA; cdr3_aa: SAYRALNTEAF
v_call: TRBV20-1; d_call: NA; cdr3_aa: SARDLKSRDEQF